This entry lists 10 T cell receptor beta chains sequenced from one sample in a study of T cells in Graves' hyperthyroidism and ophthalmopathy. RNA transcripts were the template for amplifying TCR beta CDR3 regions. Researchers ran a first-round RT-PCR on the TCR CDR3 using the HTBI primer set. TCRdb re-called the multiplex PCR reads with MiXCR, one entry per CDR3 protein. The sample records around 600,000 distinct CDR3 sequences, roughly 15% being singletons. Input material: blood. The receptors were sampled from a woman between 45 and 60 years old with Graves' ophthalmopathy.

The DNA of the CDR3 is TGTGCCAGCTTGGGGTCAGCGGGAGAGTTGGAGACCCAGTACTTC. This codes for CASLGSAGELETQYF. This chain uses TRBV3-1 with TRBJ2-5; TRBD2 matches 8 bases. This CDR3 contains 15 residues. Germline lookup yields CDR1 LGHDT and CDR2 YNNKEL (reference sequence). With 8 bases clipped from V and 5 bases from J, the junction kept 13 bases outside the gene matches.

J is TRBJ2-2 and V is TRBV5-1; TRBD2 matches 10 bases. This CDR3 is built from 16 residues. Germline V gene sequence: CDR1 SGHRS, CDR2 YFSETQ. J gave up 6 bases and V 4 bases, and 9 bases lay outside the gene matches. The CDR3 DNA reads as TGCGCCAGCAGCCGACGGGCTAGCGGGAGTTCCGGGGAGCTGTTTTTT. Translating it yields CASSRRASGSSGELFF.

This clonotype came up a few times. CDR3 in amino acids: CSADFRTKSYEQYF. As DNA, the CDR3 is TGCAGTGCTGACTTCCGGACGAAATCTTACGAGCAGTACTTC. This rearrangement joins TRBV20-1 to TRBJ2-7; D is undetermined. CDR3 size: 14 residues. Deletions cut 5 bases from V and 4 bases from J, with 18 bases between. Germline-derived CDR1 and CDR2 are DFQATT and SNEGSKA (reference sequence).

The chain is built from TRBV19 and TRBJ2-7; TRBD1 aligns across 7 bases. CDR1 is LNHDA, CDR2 SQIVND, per germline (reference sequence). This CDR3 comprises 14 residues. With 5 bases clipped from V and 4 bases from J, the junction kept 8 bases outside the gene matches. CDR3 protein: CASSPWDSDYEQYF. The CDR3 region has the DNA TGTGCCAGTAGTCCCTGGGACAGCGATTACGAGCAGTACTTC.

This clonotype has at least ten counts. The CDR3 DNA reads as TGCAGTGCTAGACATCCGGGACAGAGCTCCTACGAGCAGTACTTC. It specifies CSARHPGQSSYEQYF. The gene calls are TRBV20-1 and TRBJ2-7; TRBD1 matches at 7 bases. V dropped 2 bases and J dropped 0; count of bases not matched to a gene: 7. The CDR3 is 15 residues long. Looked up from germline, CDR1 is DFQATT and CDR2 is SNEGSKA (reference sequence).

This clonotype has only a few counts. This may come from a read error, since a much larger clone is one base off. The V and J genes are TRBV24-1 and TRBJ2-5; the D gene is possibly TRBD1 (6 bases). The V gene's germline CDR1 is KGHDR and CDR2 SFDVKD. Trimming took 5 bases from V and 2 from J, leaving 17 bases between them. There are 16 residues in the CDR3. This chain's CDR3 is CATSVFPAGEQETQYF. CDR3 nucleotide sequence: TGTGCCACCAGTGTTTTTCCCGCAGGGGAGCAAGAGACCCAGTACTTC.

This clonotype has at least ten counts. The CDR3 sequence: CASSRTSGSPNEQFF. The CDR3 nucleotides are TGCGCCAGCAGCCGGACTAGCGGGAGTCCGAATGAGCAGTTCTTC. This chain connects TRBV5-1 to TRBJ2-1, with 13 bases matching TRBD2. Trimming cost V 4 bases and J 7 bases; bases outside gene matches: 5. The CDR3 runs 15 residues. The germline CDR1 and CDR2 sequences are SGHRS and YFSETQ.

The CDR3: CASSPGGLAGGTDTQYF. CDR3 DNA: TGCGCCAGCAGCCCAGGGGGGCTAGCGGGAGGCACAGATACGCAGTATTTT. The V and J genes are TRBV5-1 and TRBJ2-3, with TRBD2 matching over 10 bases. Unmatched junction bases numbered 9, after V lost 4 bases and J lost 1 base. This CDR3 contains 17 residues. From germline, CDR1 is SGHRS and CDR2 YFSETQ.

The table lists this clonotype with many counts. CDR3 nucleotide sequence: TGTGCCAGCAGGCGGGAGTCACAAGAGACCCAGTACTTC. Its translation is CASRRESQETQYF. This chain uses TRBV6-2 or TRBV6-3 with TRBJ2-5, with 7 bases fitting TRBD2. The CDR3 is 13 residues long. Germline assignment: CDR1 MNHEY and CDR2 SVGEGT. V dropped 6 bases and J dropped 2; count of bases not matched to a gene: 3.

Worth noting for this clonotype: A much larger clone sits a single nucleotide away, making a read error possible. The V and J genes are TRBV7-9 and TRBJ1-2; D may be TRBD1 (6 bases). CDR1 and CDR2 (germline): SEHNR, FQNEAQ (reference sequence). This CDR3 is built from 16 residues. Trimming left V 5 bases short and J 5 bases short, with 21 bases between. CDR3 DNA: TGTGCCAGCAGCAGAGATCACCCGGGACAAGGATATGGCTACACCTTC. This sequence encodes CASSRDHPGQGYGYTF.